This T cell receptor beta chain originates from a study of T cell changes during pregnancy in multiple sclerosis. Germline V lookup: CDR1 SGHVS, CDR2 FQNEAQ. The V and J ends lost 5 bases and 7 bases, in that order; junction bases with no gene match: 10. The CDR3 has 15 residues. Sequencing was performed with immunoSEQ multiplex PCR; in TCRdb, only in-frame clones are kept and a portion is missing. The sample holds roughly 100,000 clones, 75% to 95% seen once. With regard to this clone: Other nucleotide sequences in the sample specify the same CDR3.

V is TRBV7-8 and J is TRBJ1-4; 7 nucleotides align to TRBD1. The receptor was isolated from a female donor with multiple sclerosis, enrolled in a pregnancy study. The material was peripheral blood, obtained before pregnancy. The CDR3 DNA is TGTGCCAGCAGCGGCCGAGGGGGCCGAAGTGAAAAACTGTTTTTT. Encoded protein: CASSGRGGRSEKLFF.